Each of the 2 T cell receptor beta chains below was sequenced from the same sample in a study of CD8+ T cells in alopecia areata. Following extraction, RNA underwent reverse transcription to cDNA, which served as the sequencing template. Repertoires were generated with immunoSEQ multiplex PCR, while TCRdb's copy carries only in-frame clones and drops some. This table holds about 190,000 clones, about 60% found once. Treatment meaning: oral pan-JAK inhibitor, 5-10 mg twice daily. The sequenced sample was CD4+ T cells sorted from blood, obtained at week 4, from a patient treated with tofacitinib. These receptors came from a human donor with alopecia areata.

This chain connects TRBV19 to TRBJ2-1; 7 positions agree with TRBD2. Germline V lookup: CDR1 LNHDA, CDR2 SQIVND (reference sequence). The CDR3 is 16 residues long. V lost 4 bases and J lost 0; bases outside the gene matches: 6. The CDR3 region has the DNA TGTGCCAGTAGTAGGCAGCGGGGTAGCTCCTACAATGAGCAGTTCTTC. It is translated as CASSRQRGSSYNEQFF.

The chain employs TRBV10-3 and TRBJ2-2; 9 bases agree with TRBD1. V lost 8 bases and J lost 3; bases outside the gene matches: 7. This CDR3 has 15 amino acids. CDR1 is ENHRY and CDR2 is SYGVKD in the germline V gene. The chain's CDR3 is CAIGGQGIDTGELFF. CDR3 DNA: TGTGCCATCGGTGGACAGGGGATCGACACCGGGGAGCTGTTTTTT.